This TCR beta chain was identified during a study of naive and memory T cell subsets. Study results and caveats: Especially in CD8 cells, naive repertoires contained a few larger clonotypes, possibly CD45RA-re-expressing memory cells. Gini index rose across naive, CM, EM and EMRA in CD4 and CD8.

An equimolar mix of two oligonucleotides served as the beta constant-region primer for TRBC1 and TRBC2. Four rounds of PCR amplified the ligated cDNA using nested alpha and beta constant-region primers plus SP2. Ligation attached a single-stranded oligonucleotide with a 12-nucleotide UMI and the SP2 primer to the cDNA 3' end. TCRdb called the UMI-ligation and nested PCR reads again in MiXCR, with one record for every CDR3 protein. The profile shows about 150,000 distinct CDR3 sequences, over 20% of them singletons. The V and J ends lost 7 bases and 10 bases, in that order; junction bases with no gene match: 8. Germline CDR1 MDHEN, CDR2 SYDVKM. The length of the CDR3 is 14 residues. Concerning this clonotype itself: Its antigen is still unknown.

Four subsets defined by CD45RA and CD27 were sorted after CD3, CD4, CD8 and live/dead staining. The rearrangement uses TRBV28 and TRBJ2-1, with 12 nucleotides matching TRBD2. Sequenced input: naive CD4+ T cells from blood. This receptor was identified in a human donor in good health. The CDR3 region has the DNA TGTGCCAGCACCCGACTAGCGGGAGTGTTGGAGCAGTTCTTC. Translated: CASTRLAGVLEQFF.